A single count supports the clone carrying this T cell receptor beta chain. V gave up 4 bases and J gave up 5 bases, with 11 bases separating them. Per germline, CDR1 MNHEY and CDR2 SVGAGI. The CDR3 sequence is 13 residues long. This entry belongs to a study of blood T cell repertoires in COVID-19. The overall study: Material from acute and convalescent COVID-19 was sourced from the United States, Italy and Spain. Sample material is recorded as cDNA or gDNA derived from T cells, B-cell-depleted T cells, or PBMCs.

Assay: immunoSEQ multiplex PCR; the TCRdb copy retains only in-frame clones and omits some. The sample lists under 300,000 clones, roughly 85% occurring once. The V call is TRBV6-5, the J call TRBJ1-1; D gene unclear. The sample consisted of peripheral blood. The sequence derives from a young woman with acute or convalescent COVID-19. The CDR3 DNA is TGTGCCAGCAGTTCCCTGGTGCAGACTGAAGCTTTCTTT. It translates to CASSSLVQTEAFF.